This TCR beta chain was documented in a study of blood T cell repertoires in COVID-19. The overall study: The United States, Italy and Spain provided the acute and convalescent COVID-19 samples.

J was trimmed by 6 bases and V by 3 bases; bases with no gene match: 8. CDR1 is MDHEN, CDR2 SYDVKM, per germline. CDR3 length: 15 residues. As originally analysed: Reference gene primer amplification gave nucleated cell count estimates. Assay: immunoSEQ multiplex PCR; the TCRdb copy retains only in-frame clones and omits some. That table is the source of V, J and clone size, and D and trimming were worked out from the DNA. The sample contains tens of thousands of clones, 65% to 90% of which appear only once. The sequence was obtained from a man older than 75 with acute or convalescent COVID-19. This chain links TRBV28 with TRBJ2-5, with 9 bases identical to TRBD1. The source material was peripheral blood. The CDR3 coding sequence is TGTGCCAGCAGTTTTCCGGGGACAGGGAGGAAGACCCAGTACTTC. This encodes CASSFPGTGRKTQYF. The variable domain in full, completed from reference TRBV28 and TRBJ2-5, reads DVKVTQSSRYLVKRTGEKVFLECVQDMDHENMFWYRQDPGLGLRLIYFSYDVKMKEKGDIPEGYSVSREKKERFSLILESASTNQTSMYLCASSFPGTGRKTQYFGPGTRLLVL.